These 3 T cell receptor beta chains were sequenced from one sample in a study of CD8+ T cells in alopecia areata. RNA was isolated and reverse transcribed to cDNA, the sequencing template. Generated by immunoSEQ multiplex PCR, the TCRdb table keeps only in-frame clones and is missing some. The sample has under 200,000 clones, less than 80% seen once. Treatment described: oral pan-JAK inhibitor, 5-10 mg twice daily. This material consisted of CD4+ T cells sorted from blood, taken at week 24, from a patient treated with tofacitinib. Receptor source: a human donor with alopecia areata.

The chain links TRBV7-9 to TRBJ2-5; possibly TRBD1 for D (6 bases). The length of the CDR3 is 14 residues. Per the germline V gene, CDR1 is SEHNR and CDR2 is FQNEAQ (reference sequence). The V and J ends lost 5 bases and 4 bases respectively, with 14 bases between them. This chain's CDR3 is CASSPQGKGETQYF. Here the CDR3 DNA reads TGTGCCAGCAGCCCACAGGGAAAGGGAGAGACCCAGTACTTC.

A few counts support this clone. Other DNA sequences in the same sample also yield this CDR3. The chain couples TRBV29-1 to TRBJ2-6; D unclear. Trimming cost V 4 bases and J 0 bases, with 4 bases left between them. Germline V gives CDR1 SQVTM, CDR2 ANQGSEA. This CDR3 has 13 residues. The CDR3 DNA sequence: TGCAGCGTTGTCGGCTCTGGGGCCAACGTCCTGACTTTC. It specifies CSVVGSGANVLTF.

The sample holds one count of this clone. V gene TRBV5-1 combines with J gene TRBJ2-2; 9 nucleotides line up with TRBD2. The J segment lost 5 bases and the V segment lost 7 bases, leaving 12 bases of the junction unmatched. CDR1 SGHRS and CDR2 YFSETQ come from the germline V gene. CDR3 length: 16 residues. CDR3 nucleotide sequence: TGCGCCAGCCTACTTCTAGCGGGAACTTGGACCGGGGAGCTGTTTTTT. This encodes CASLLLAGTWTGELFF.